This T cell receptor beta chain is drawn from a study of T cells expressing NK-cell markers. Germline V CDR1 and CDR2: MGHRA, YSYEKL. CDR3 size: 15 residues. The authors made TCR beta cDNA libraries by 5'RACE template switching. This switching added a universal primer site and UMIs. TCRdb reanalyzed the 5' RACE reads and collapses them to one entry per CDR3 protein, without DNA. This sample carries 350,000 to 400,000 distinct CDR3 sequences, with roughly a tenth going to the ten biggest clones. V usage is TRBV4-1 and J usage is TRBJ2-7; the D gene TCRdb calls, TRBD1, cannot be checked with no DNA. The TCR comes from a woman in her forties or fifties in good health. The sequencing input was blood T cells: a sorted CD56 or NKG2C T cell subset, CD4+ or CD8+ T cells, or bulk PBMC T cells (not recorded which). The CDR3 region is CASSTTGTATTEQYF.